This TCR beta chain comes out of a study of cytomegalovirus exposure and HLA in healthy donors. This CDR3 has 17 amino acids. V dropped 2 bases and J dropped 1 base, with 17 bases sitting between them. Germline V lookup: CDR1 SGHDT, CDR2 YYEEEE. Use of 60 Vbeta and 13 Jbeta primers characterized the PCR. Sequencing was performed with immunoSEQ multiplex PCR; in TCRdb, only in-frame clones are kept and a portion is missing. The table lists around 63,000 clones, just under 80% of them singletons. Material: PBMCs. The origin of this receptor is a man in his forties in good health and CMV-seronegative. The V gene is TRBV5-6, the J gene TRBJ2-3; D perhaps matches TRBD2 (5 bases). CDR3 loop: CASSFDASTGGTDTQYF. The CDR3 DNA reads TGTGCCAGCAGCTTCGACGCCTCGACCGGGGGCACAGATACGCAGTATTTT.